This TCR beta chain was captured in a study of shared clonotypes between healthy human individuals. Clones were read by immunoSEQ multiplex PCR, and TCRdb kept only the in-frame ones, dropping some. The sample comprises over 2 million clones, 85% to 95% of which are singletons, and 0.3% to 0.4% rests with the top ten. It was into CD45RA+ naive and CD45RA-negative memory subsets that the CD4+ cells were split. Sequenced: naive CD4+ T cells from PBMCs. Subset noted: CD45RA+ positively selected. The source of this sequence is a man aged 18-30 years in good health. Some clones in this sample may be carry-over from other donors' samples.

DNA for the CDR3: TGTGCCAGCAGCATAGAACTGACAGGGGGCTACGAGCAGTACTTC. It specifies CASSIELTGGYEQYF. The rearrangement uses TRBV7-9 and TRBJ2-7; 9 bases fit TRBD1. CDR1 and CDR2 from the germline V gene are SEHNR and FQNEAQ (reference sequence). Trimming cost V 5 bases and J 3 bases; bases outside gene matches: 8. The CDR3 is 15 amino acids.